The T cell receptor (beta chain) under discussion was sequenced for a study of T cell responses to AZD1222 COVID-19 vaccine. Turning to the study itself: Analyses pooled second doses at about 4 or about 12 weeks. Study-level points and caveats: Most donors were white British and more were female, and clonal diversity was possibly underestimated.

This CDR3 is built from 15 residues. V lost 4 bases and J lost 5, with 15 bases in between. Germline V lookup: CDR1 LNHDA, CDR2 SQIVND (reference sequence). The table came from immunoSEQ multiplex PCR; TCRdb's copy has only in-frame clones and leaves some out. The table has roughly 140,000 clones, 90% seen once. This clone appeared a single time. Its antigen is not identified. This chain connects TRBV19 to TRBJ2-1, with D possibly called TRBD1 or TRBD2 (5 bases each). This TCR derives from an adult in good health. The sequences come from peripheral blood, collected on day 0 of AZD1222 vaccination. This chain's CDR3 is CASSRRTGTDNEQFF. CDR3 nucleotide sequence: TGTGCCAGTAGTAGGCGAACCGGGACGGACAATGAGCAGTTCTTC. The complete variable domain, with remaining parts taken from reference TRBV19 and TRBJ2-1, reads DGGITQSPKYLFRKEGQNVTLSCEQNLNHDAMYWYRQDPGQGLRLIYYSQIVNDFQKGDIAEGYSVSREKKESFPLTVTSAQKNPTAFYLCASSRRTGTDNEQFFGPGTRLTVL.